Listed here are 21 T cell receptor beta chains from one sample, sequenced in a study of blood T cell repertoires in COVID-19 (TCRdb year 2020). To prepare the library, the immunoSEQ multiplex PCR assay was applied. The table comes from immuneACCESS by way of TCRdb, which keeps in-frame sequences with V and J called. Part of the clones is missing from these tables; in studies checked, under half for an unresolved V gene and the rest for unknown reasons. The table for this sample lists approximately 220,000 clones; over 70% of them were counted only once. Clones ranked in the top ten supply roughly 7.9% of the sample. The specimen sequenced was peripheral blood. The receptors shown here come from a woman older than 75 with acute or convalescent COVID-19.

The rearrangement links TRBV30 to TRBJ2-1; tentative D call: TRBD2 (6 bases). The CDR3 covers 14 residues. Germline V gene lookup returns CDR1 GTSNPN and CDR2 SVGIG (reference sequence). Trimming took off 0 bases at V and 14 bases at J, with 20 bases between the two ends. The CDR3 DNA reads TGTGCCTGGAGTGTCCCCCATATTGTTGGGGGGAAGTTCTTC. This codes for CAWSVPHIVGGKFF. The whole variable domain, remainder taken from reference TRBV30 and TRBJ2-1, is SQTIHQWPATLVQPVGSPLSLECTVEGTSNPNLYWYRQAAGRGLQLLFYSVGIGQISSEVPQNLSASRPQDRQFILSSKKLLLSDSGFYLCAWSVPHIVGGKFFGPGTRLTVL.

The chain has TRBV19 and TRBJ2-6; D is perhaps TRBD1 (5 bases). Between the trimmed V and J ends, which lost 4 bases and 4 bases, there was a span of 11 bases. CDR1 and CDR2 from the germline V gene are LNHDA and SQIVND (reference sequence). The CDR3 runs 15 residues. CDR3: CASSNGWGGANVLTF. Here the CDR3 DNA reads TGTGCCAGTAGTAACGGGTGGGGCGGGGCCAACGTCCTGACTTTC.

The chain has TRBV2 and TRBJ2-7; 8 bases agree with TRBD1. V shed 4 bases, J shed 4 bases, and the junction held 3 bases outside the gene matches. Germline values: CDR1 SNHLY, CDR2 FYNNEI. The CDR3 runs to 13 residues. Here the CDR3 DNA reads TGTGCCAGCAGTGTGCAGGGGGCATACGAGCAGTACTTC. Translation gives CASSVQGAYEQYF. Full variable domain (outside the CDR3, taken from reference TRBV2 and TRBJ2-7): EPEVTQTPSHQVTQMGQEVILRCVPISNHLYFYWYRQILGQKVEFLVSFYNNEISEKSEIFDDQFSVERPDGSNFTLKIRSTKLEDSAMYFCASSVQGAYEQYFGPGTRLTVT.

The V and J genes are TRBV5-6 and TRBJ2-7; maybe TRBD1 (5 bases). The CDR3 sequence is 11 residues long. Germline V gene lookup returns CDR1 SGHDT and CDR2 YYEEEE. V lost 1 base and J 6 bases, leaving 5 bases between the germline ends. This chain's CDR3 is CASSLQGEQYF. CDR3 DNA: TGTGCCAGCAGCTTGCAGGGCGAGCAGTACTTC.

The CDR3: CASSIGRATSQPQHF. CDR3 DNA: TGTGCCAGTAGTATCGGCAGGGCCACCTCGCAGCCCCAGCATTTT. V is TRBV19 and J is TRBJ1-5; a weak D match, TRBD1 (5 bases). V lost 3 bases, J lost 7 bases, and 16 bases lay in between. CDR1 and CDR2 (germline): LNHDA, SQIVND (reference sequence). The CDR3 covers 15 residues.

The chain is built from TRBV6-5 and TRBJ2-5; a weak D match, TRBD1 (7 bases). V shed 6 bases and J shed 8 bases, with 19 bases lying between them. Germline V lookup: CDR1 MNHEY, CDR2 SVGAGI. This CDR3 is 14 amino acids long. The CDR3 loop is CASRLGGQGVTQYF. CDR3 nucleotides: TGTGCCAGCAGACTTGGGGGGCAGGGGGTAACCCAGTACTTC.

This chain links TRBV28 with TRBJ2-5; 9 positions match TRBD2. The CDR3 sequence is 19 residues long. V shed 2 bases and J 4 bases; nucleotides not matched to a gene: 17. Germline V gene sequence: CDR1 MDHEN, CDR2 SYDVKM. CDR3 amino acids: CASSLGFGGVAGEGETQYF. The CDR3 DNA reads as TGTGCCAGCAGTTTAGGTTTTGGGGGAGTAGCGGGAGAGGGAGAGACCCAGTACTTC.

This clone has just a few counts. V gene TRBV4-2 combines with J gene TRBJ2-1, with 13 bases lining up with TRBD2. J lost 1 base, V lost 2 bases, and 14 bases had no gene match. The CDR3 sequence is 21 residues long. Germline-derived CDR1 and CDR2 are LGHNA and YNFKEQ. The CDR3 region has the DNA TGTGCCAGCAGCCAAAATGGGGGGACTAGCGGGATCCCACAGTCCTACAATGAGCAGTTCTTC. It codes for CASSQNGGTSGIPQSYNEQFF.

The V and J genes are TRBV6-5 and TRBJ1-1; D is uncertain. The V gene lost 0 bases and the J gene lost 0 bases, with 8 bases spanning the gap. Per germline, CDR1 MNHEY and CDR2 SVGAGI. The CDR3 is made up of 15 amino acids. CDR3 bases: TGTGCCAGCAGTTACTCGGGCAGCATGAACACTGAAGCTTTCTTT. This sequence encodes CASSYSGSMNTEAFF.

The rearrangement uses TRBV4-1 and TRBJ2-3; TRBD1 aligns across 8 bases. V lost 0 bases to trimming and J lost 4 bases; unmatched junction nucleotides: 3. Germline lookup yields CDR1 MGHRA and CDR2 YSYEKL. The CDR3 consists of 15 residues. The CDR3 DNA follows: TGCGCCAGCAGCCAAGAATCAGGGGGCGCAGATACGCAGTATTTT. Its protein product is CASSQESGGADTQYF.

CDR3: CASSLGLGGGYNEQFF. In DNA, the CDR3 is TGTGCCAGCAGCTTAGGCCTCGGCGGAGGCTACAATGAGCAGTTCTTC. V gene TRBV7-9 combines with J gene TRBJ2-1; tentatively, D is TRBD2 (5 bases). The CDR3 is made up of 16 amino acids. V lost 1 base to trimming and J lost 3 bases, with 13 bases between them. Per germline, CDR1 SEHNR and CDR2 FQNEAQ (reference sequence).

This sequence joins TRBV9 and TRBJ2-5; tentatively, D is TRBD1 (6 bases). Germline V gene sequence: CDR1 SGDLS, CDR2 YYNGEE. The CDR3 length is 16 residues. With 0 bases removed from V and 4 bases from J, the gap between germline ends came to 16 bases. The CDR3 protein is CASSVGPGVTTETQYF. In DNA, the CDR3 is TGTGCCAGCAGCGTAGGGCCAGGGGTTACAACAGAGACCCAGTACTTC.

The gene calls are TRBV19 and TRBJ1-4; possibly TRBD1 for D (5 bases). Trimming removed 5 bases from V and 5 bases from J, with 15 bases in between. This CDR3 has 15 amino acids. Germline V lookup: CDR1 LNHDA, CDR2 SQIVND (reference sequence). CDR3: CASSGAGTLNEKLFF. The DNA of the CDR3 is TGTGCCAGTAGTGGCGCGGGGACTCTGAATGAAAAACTGTTTTTT. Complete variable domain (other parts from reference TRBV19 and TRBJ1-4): DGGITQSPKYLFRKEGQNVTLSCEQNLNHDAMYWYRQDPGQGLRLIYYSQIVNDFQKGDIAEGYSVSREKKESFPLTVTSAQKNPTAFYLCASSGAGTLNEKLFFGSGTQLSVL.

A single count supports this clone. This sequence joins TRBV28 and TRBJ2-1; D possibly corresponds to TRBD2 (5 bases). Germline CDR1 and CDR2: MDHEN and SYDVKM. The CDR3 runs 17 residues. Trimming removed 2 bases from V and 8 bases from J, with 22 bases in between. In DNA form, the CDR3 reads TGTGCCAGCAGTTTAATGCGGCTTGGAAAGGGTAGCGATGAGCAGTTCTTC. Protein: CASSLMRLGKGSDEQFF.

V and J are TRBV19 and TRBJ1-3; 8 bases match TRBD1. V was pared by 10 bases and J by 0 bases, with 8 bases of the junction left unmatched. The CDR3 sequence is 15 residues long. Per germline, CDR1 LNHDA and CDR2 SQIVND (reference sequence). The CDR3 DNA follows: TGTGCCACCGGGGACAGGCTGATCTCTGGAAACACCATATATTTT. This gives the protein CATGDRLISGNTIYF.

CDR3 nucleotides: TGTGCCACCAGTGACGTAGCGGGGCCTCAGTACTTC. This codes for CATSDVAGPQYF. The chain combines TRBV24-1 with TRBJ2-7; 8 nucleotides agree with TRBD2. V shed 4 bases, J shed 10 bases, and the junction held 5 bases outside the gene matches. CDR1 and CDR2 from the germline V gene are KGHDR and SFDVKD. The length of the CDR3 is 12 residues.

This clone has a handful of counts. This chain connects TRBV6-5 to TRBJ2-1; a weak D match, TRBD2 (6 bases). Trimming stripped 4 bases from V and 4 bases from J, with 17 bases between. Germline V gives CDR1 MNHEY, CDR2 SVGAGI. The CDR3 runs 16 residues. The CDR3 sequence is CASSSDRDLSYNEQFF. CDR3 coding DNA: TGTGCCAGCAGTTCTGACCGGGACTTATCTTACAATGAGCAGTTCTTC.

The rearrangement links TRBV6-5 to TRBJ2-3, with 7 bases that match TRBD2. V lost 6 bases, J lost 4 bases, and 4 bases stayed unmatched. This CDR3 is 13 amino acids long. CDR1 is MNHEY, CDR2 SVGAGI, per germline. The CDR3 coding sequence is TGTGCCAGCAGGACTAGCCTGGCAGATACGCAGTATTTT. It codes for CASRTSLADTQYF.

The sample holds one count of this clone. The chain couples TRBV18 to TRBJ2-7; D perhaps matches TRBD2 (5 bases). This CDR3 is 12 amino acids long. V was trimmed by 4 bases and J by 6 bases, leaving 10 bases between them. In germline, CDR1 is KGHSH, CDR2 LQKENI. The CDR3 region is CASSQSGGEQYF. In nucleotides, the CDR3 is TGTGCCAGCTCACAGTCTGGAGGCGAGCAGTACTTC.

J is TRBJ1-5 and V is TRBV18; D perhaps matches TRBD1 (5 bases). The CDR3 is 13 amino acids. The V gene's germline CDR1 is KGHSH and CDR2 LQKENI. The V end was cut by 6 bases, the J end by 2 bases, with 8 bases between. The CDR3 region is CASSGGGNQPQHF. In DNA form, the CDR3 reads TGTGCCAGCTCGGGGGGGGGCAATCAGCCCCAGCATTTT.

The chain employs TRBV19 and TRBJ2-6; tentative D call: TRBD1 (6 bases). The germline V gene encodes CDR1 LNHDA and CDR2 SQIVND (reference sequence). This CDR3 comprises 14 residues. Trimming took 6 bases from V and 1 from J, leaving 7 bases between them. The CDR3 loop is CASRGGSGANVLTF. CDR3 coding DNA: TGTGCCAGTAGAGGGGGTTCTGGGGCCAACGTCCTGACTTTC.